This section outlines one T cell receptor beta chain sequence together with its context. Its antigen is still unknown. Germline V lookup: CDR1 SGHTA, CDR2 FQGTGA. The CDR3 is 15 residues long. Trimming took 4 bases from V and 2 from J; bases not matched to a gene: 3. This record belongs to a study of cytomegalovirus exposure and HLA in healthy donors. The PCR had 60 Vbeta and 13 Jbeta primers. The protocol was immunoSEQ multiplex PCR, while the TCRdb copy is restricted to in-frame clones and leaves out a portion. This table has about 190,000 clones, roughly 80% appearing once. Study findings and constraints: An analysis done earlier found most TCR beta V segments productive about 87% or about 30% of the time. Looking again later, the authors saw that most CMV-associated TCR beta chains seemed HLA-restricted. The CMV antigen specificity of a few CMV-associated chains was confirmed through in vitro analysis. The study had only CMV serostatus as immune exposure information.

The specimen was PBMCs. The chain employs TRBV7-3 and TRBJ2-2; 8 bases are a match to TRBD1. This TCR came from a woman aged 25 to 39 in good health and CMV-seropositive. The CDR3 DNA reads TGTGCCAGCAGCTCGGACAGGGATAACACCGGGGAGCTGTTTTTT. This translates into CASSSDRDNTGELFF.